These T cell receptor beta chains were read from a single sample in a study of blood T cell repertoires in COVID-19. Profiling relied on immunoSEQ multiplex PCR, and the TCRdb table lists in-frame clones only, not all of them. The sample comprises more than 250,000 clones, roughly 82% of which are singletons, and around 1.5% rests with the top ten. The sequencing sample was made of peripheral blood. The source of these receptors is a woman in her forties or fifties with acute or convalescent COVID-19. The CDR3 runs from the conserved cysteine through the conserved F or W. Fields, in order: J gene, clone size, D gene, V gene, CDR3 protein, CDR3 DNA. The D gene is left open where the match is weak. Clone size is stated in some rows and not others, as once, few, many or a class when expanded.

j_call: TRBJ2-5; clone_size: -; d_call: TRBD2; v_call: TRBV5-4; cdr3_aa: CASSLTAGGAETQYF; cdr3_nt: TGTGCCAGCAGCTTGACCGCGGGAGGAGCTGAGACCCAGTACTTC
j_call: TRBJ1-4; clone_size: once; d_call: -; v_call: TRBV7-2; cdr3_aa: CASSRGLANEKLFF; cdr3_nt: TGTGCCAGCAGCCGGGGGTTGGCTAATGAAAAACTGTTTTTT
j_call: TRBJ2-7; clone_size: -; d_call: TRBD1; v_call: TRBV9; cdr3_aa: CASSVGTGDYEQYF; cdr3_nt: TGTGCCAGCAGCGTAGGGACAGGAGACTACGAGCAGTACTTC
j_call: TRBJ1-2; clone_size: once; d_call: TRBD1; v_call: TRBV27; cdr3_aa: CASSSTGGRNYGYTF; cdr3_nt: TGTGCCAGCAGTTCCACAGGGGGCCGAAACTATGGCTACACCTTC
j_call: TRBJ1-1; clone_size: -; d_call: TRBD1; v_call: TRBV4-1; cdr3_aa: CASSQGDRANTEAFF; cdr3_nt: TGCGCCAGCAGCCAAGGCGACAGGGCGAACACTGAAGCTTTCTTT
j_call: TRBJ1-2; clone_size: -; d_call: -; v_call: TRBV18; cdr3_aa: CASSQQGVGNYGYTF; cdr3_nt: TGTGCCAGCTCACAACAGGGTGTTGGTAACTATGGCTACACCTTC
j_call: TRBJ2-1; clone_size: -; d_call: TRBD1; v_call: TRBV9; cdr3_aa: CASSQQGVSSYNEQFF; cdr3_nt: TGTGCCAGCAGCCAACAGGGGGTTAGCTCCTACAATGAGCAGTTCTTC
j_call: TRBJ2-7; clone_size: -; d_call: TRBD1; v_call: TRBV27; cdr3_aa: CASGGTGVLGEQYF; cdr3_nt: TGTGCCAGCGGCGGGACAGGGGTGCTGGGCGAGCAGTACTTC
j_call: TRBJ2-4; clone_size: -; d_call: TRBD2; v_call: TRBV7-9; cdr3_aa: CASSFALAGLAKNIQYF; cdr3_nt: TGTGCCAGCAGCTTTGCGCTAGCGGGATTAGCCAAAAACATTCAGTACTTC
j_call: TRBJ1-2; clone_size: -; d_call: -; v_call: TRBV4-1; cdr3_aa: CASSPGDHYGYTF; cdr3_nt: TGCGCCAGCAGTCCAGGGGATCACTATGGCTACACCTTC
j_call: TRBJ1-1; clone_size: -; d_call: TRBD1; v_call: TRBV24-1; cdr3_aa: CATSDPGTGDTEAFF; cdr3_nt: TGTGCCACCAGTGATCCGGGGACAGGGGACACTGAAGCTTTCTTT
j_call: TRBJ1-4; clone_size: few; d_call: -; v_call: TRBV5-4; cdr3_aa: CASSLRTGSFNEKLFF; cdr3_nt: TGTGCCAGCAGCCTAAGAACCGGGTCCTTTAATGAAAAACTGTTTTTT
j_call: TRBJ2-7; clone_size: -; d_call: TRBD2; v_call: TRBV29-1; cdr3_aa: CSAISGTSSYEQYF; cdr3_nt: TGCAGCGCAATTAGCGGGACGAGCTCCTACGAGCAGTACTTC
j_call: TRBJ2-1; clone_size: -; d_call: TRBD2; v_call: TRBV19; cdr3_aa: CASSGWDRGLAGEINEQFF; cdr3_nt: TGTGCCAGTAGTGGTTGGGACAGGGGACTAGCGGGAGAAATCAATGAGCAGTTCTTC
j_call: TRBJ2-2; clone_size: once; d_call: -; v_call: TRBV9; cdr3_aa: CASSVTGDGELFF; cdr3_nt: TGTGCCAGCAGCGTAACGGGGGACGGGGAGCTGTTTTTT
j_call: TRBJ2-5; clone_size: -; d_call: -; v_call: TRBV27; cdr3_aa: CASSFHFQETQYF; cdr3_nt: TGTGCCAGCAGTTTTCATTTCCAAGAGACCCAGTACTTC
j_call: TRBJ2-7; clone_size: few; d_call: -; v_call: TRBV7-8; cdr3_aa: CASSLASPASAYEQYF; cdr3_nt: TGTGCCAGCAGCTTAGCGTCTCCAGCGTCCGCCTACGAGCAGTACTTC
j_call: TRBJ2-7; clone_size: -; d_call: TRBD1; v_call: TRBV28; cdr3_aa: CASSSTDRVKYF; cdr3_nt: TGTGCCAGCAGTTCCACGGACAGGGTTAAGTACTTC
j_call: TRBJ2-2; clone_size: -; d_call: TRBD1; v_call: TRBV5-1; cdr3_aa: CASSPGTGGAGELFF; cdr3_nt: TGCGCCAGCAGCCCCGGGACAGGGGGAGCCGGGGAGCTGTTTTTT
j_call: TRBJ1-5; clone_size: -; d_call: -; v_call: TRBV19; cdr3_aa: CASSTHRDQPQHF; cdr3_nt: TGTGCCAGTAGTACCCACAGGGATCAGCCCCAGCATTTT
j_call: TRBJ1-2; clone_size: -; d_call: TRBD1; v_call: TRBV28; cdr3_aa: CASRGGQGYGYTF; cdr3_nt: TGTGCCAGCAGGGGGGGACAGGGCTATGGCTACACCTTC
j_call: TRBJ2-5; clone_size: -; d_call: -; v_call: TRBV12-3/TRBV12-4; cdr3_aa: CASSVGLRETQYF; cdr3_nt: TGTGCCAGCAGCGTGGGACTCCGAGAGACCCAGTACTTC
j_call: TRBJ2-5; clone_size: -; d_call: TRBD1; v_call: TRBV18; cdr3_aa: CASSPVSGGRETQYF; cdr3_nt: TGTGCCAGCTCACCGGTTTCAGGGGGCAGGGAGACCCAGTACTTC
j_call: TRBJ1-1; clone_size: -; d_call: -; v_call: TRBV30; cdr3_aa: CAWSLSGGAWTEAFF; cdr3_nt: TGTGCCTGGAGTCTAAGTGGGGGGGCTTGGACTGAAGCTTTCTTT
j_call: TRBJ2-7; clone_size: once; d_call: TRBD2; v_call: TRBV9; cdr3_aa: CASSERGSSYEQYF; cdr3_nt: TGTGCCAGCAGCGAGCGGGGGAGCTCCTACGAGCAGTACTTC
j_call: TRBJ2-7; clone_size: -; d_call: TRBD1; v_call: TRBV28; cdr3_aa: CASSYPGTGGYEQYF; cdr3_nt: TGTGCCAGCAGTTATCCCGGGACAGGAGGCTACGAGCAGTACTTC
j_call: TRBJ2-2; clone_size: -; d_call: -; v_call: TRBV10-3; cdr3_aa: CAIGGGTGELFF; cdr3_nt: TGTGCCATCGGAGGCGGCACCGGGGAGCTGTTTTTT
j_call: TRBJ2-5; clone_size: -; d_call: TRBD1; v_call: TRBV7-9; cdr3_aa: CASSLGQGEETQYF; cdr3_nt: TGTGCCAGCAGCTTGGGACAGGGGGAAGAGACCCAGTACTTC
j_call: TRBJ2-7; clone_size: -; d_call: -; v_call: TRBV4-1; cdr3_aa: CASSQDGASSYEQYF; cdr3_nt: TGCGCCAGCAGCCAAGATGGGGCAAGCTCCTACGAGCAGTACTTC
j_call: TRBJ1-5; clone_size: -; d_call: -; v_call: TRBV12-3/TRBV12-4; cdr3_aa: CASSEQGNQPQHF; cdr3_nt: TGTGCCAGCAGTGAACAGGGAAATCAGCCCCAGCATTTT
j_call: TRBJ1-2; clone_size: -; d_call: -; v_call: TRBV28; cdr3_aa: CASSSLTGNYGYTF; cdr3_nt: TGTGCCAGCAGTTCACTTACAGGGAACTATGGCTACACCTTC
j_call: TRBJ1-3; clone_size: -; d_call: -; v_call: TRBV7-9; cdr3_aa: CASLERGWRNTIYF; cdr3_nt: TGTGCCAGCTTAGAACGAGGGTGGCGCAACACCATATATTTT
j_call: TRBJ2-7; clone_size: -; d_call: -; v_call: TRBV28; cdr3_aa: CASSSQAQGFYEQYF; cdr3_nt: TGTGCCAGCAGTAGCCAGGCTCAGGGGTTCTACGAGCAGTACTTC
j_call: TRBJ1-4; clone_size: -; d_call: -; v_call: TRBV7-9; cdr3_aa: CASSRPGQHNEKLFF; cdr3_nt: TGTGCCAGCAGCCGGCCTGGGCAGCATAATGAAAAACTGTTTTTT
j_call: TRBJ1-6; clone_size: -; d_call: -; v_call: TRBV10-3; cdr3_aa: CAIGDSRNSPLHF; cdr3_nt: TGTGCCATCGGAGACAGTCGTAATTCACCCCTCCACTTT
j_call: TRBJ2-3; clone_size: -; d_call: TRBD1; v_call: TRBV28; cdr3_aa: CASSSRPGGRDTQYF; cdr3_nt: TGTGCCAGCAGTTCCCGGCCAGGGGGCAGAGATACGCAGTATTTT
j_call: TRBJ1-1; clone_size: -; d_call: -; v_call: TRBV5-5; cdr3_aa: CASSLTERFAFF; cdr3_nt: TGTGCCAGCAGCTTGACCGAGCGGTTCGCTTTCTTT
j_call: TRBJ2-1; clone_size: -; d_call: -; v_call: TRBV19; cdr3_aa: CASSMGLAHNEQFF; cdr3_nt: TGTGCCAGTAGTATGGGTCTAGCGCACAATGAGCAGTTCTTC
j_call: TRBJ2-7; clone_size: -; d_call: -; v_call: TRBV5-1; cdr3_aa: CASSWTGWQGFGDEQYF; cdr3_nt: TGCGCCAGCAGCTGGACGGGGTGGCAGGGGTTCGGCGACGAGCAGTACTTC
j_call: TRBJ2-3; clone_size: -; d_call: TRBD2; v_call: TRBV5-8; cdr3_aa: CASSRRGLAGGFTDTQYF; cdr3_nt: TGTGCTAGCAGCCGGAGGGGACTAGCGGGAGGTTTCACAGATACGCAGTATTTT
j_call: TRBJ2-7; clone_size: -; d_call: TRBD1; v_call: TRBV30; cdr3_aa: CAWSWTGTYEQYF; cdr3_nt: TGTGCCTGGAGCTGGACAGGGACGTACGAGCAGTACTTC
j_call: TRBJ1-2; clone_size: -; d_call: -; v_call: TRBV3-1/TRBV3-2; cdr3_aa: CASSQDSSGARYGYTF; cdr3_nt: TGTGCCAGCAGCCAAGATAGTAGTGGGGCCCGCTATGGCTACACCTTC
j_call: TRBJ1-5; clone_size: -; d_call: TRBD1; v_call: TRBV6-2/TRBV6-3; cdr3_aa: CASSLRQGGNQPQHF; cdr3_nt: TGTGCCAGCAGTCTCCGACAGGGTGGCAATCAGCCCCAGCATTTT